This passage covers 23 T cell receptor beta chains from one sample sequenced in a study of graft-versus-host responses after intestinal transplantation. Assay used: immunoSEQ multiplex PCR; TCRdb lists only in-frame clones, some missing. The sample holds about 40,000 clones, roughly 91% seen once. This sample comprised PBMCs, obtained just under 270 days after transplant. The receptors derive from a human patient who received an intestinal transplant, so some T cells may come from the graft donor.

Written as DNA, the CDR3 is TGCAGCGTTGAAGCCAGGGGAACTGAAGCTTTCTTT. It is translated as CSVEARGTEAFF. V gene TRBV29-1 combines with J gene TRBJ1-1; D is possibly TRBD1 (6 bases). CDR3 length equals 12 residues. Germline values: CDR1 SQVTM, CDR2 ANQGSEA. V gave up 1 base and J gave up 5 bases, with 8 bases separating them.

This rearrangement joins TRBV5-4 to TRBJ1-1; D ambiguous. V was trimmed by 0 bases and J by 1 base, leaving 10 bases between them. Looked up from germline, CDR1 is SGHNT and CDR2 is YYREEE (reference sequence). The CDR3 contains 15 residues. The CDR3 nucleotides read TGTGCCAGCAGCTTGGCATACAGAAAGAACACTGAAGCTTTCTTT. Its protein product is CASSLAYRKNTEAFF.

This rearrangement joins TRBV10-1 to TRBJ1-1; D call uncertain. Germline V gene lookup returns CDR1 WNHNN and CDR2 SYGVQD (reference sequence). Trimming stripped 0 bases from V and 1 base from J, with 6 bases between. This CDR3 contains 14 residues. The CDR3 reads CASSESSGNTEAFF. DNA for the CDR3: TGCGCCAGCAGTGAGTCGAGTGGGAACACTGAAGCTTTCTTT.

V is TRBV19 and J is TRBJ1-1; D possibly corresponds to TRBD1 (5 bases). Trimming removed 4 bases from V and 3 bases from J, with 18 bases in between. Germline CDR1 is LNHDA and CDR2 is SQIVND (reference sequence). There are 16 residues in the CDR3. The CDR3 sequence: CASSKDHYVGDTEAFF. The CDR3, as DNA: TGTGCCAGTAGTAAAGACCATTATGTGGGGGACACTGAAGCTTTCTTT.

The CDR3 sequence: CASSQHSGNTIYF. The CDR3 DNA follows: TGTGCCAGCAGTCAGCACTCTGGAAACACCATATATTTT. The J gene is TRBJ1-3, the V gene TRBV5-6; D is ambiguous. Deletions cut 5 bases from V and 0 bases from J, with 6 bases between. This CDR3 comprises 13 residues. The germline CDR1 and CDR2 sequences are SGHDT and YYEEEE.

This chain connects TRBV21-1 to TRBJ2-4; the table's D call of TRBD1 was not tested on the DNA. TRBV21-1 is reported as a pseudogene. CDR3 length: 16 amino acids. The CDR3 DNA sequence: TGTGCCAGCAGCCAGCCAGGGGGATGGTGCAAAAACATTCAGTACTTC. It codes for CASSQPGGWCKNIQYF.

The chain links TRBV5-4 to TRBJ2-5, with D tentatively TRBD2 (7 bases). There are 15 residues in the CDR3. V was trimmed by 4 bases and J by 0 bases, leaving 13 bases between them. CDR1 is SGHNT, CDR2 YYREEE, per germline (reference sequence). The CDR3 coding sequence is TGTGCCAGCAGCCGGGGGGCTGAATACCAAGAGACCCAGTACTTC. Residues: CASSRGAEYQETQYF.

The chain joins TRBV2 to TRBJ1-1, with D possibly being TRBD1 (5 bases). This CDR3 is built from 11 residues. V shed 9 bases and J shed 6 bases, with 11 bases lying between them. CDR1 is SNHLY and CDR2 is FYNNEI in the germline V gene. The CDR3 DNA sequence: TGTGCCAGTAAGCAGGGTCCTGAAGCTTTCTTT. Protein sequence: CASKQGPEAFF.

V and J are TRBV6-5 and TRBJ1-1; a weak D match, TRBD1 (5 bases). The CDR3 has 14 residues. V lost 5 bases, J lost 7 bases, and 17 bases lay in between. In germline, CDR1 is MNHEY, CDR2 SVGAGI. CDR3 sequence (DNA): TGTGCCAGCAGTGAAAGTCTCGGGACCCTTGAAGCTTTCTTT. Protein product: CASSESLGTLEAFF.

V and J are TRBV7-9 and TRBJ1-6; 7 bases map to TRBD1. The CDR3 is made up of 17 amino acids. Germline values: CDR1 SEHNR, CDR2 FQNEAQ (reference sequence). V lost 2 bases and J lost 0; bases outside the gene matches: 4. For the CDR3, the DNA is TGTGCCAGCAGCTTACAGGGACAGAGCTCCTATAATTCACCCCTCCACTTT. Translating it yields CASSLQGQSSYNSPLHF.

The V gene is TRBV4-3, the J gene TRBJ2-7; D possibly uses TRBD1 or TRBD2 (6 bases each). Germline CDR1 and CDR2: LGHNA and YSLEER. This CDR3 has 16 amino acids. The germline V and J ends were trimmed by 0 bases and 2 bases, with 14 bases remaining between them. The CDR3 coding sequence is TGCGCCAGCAGCCAAGATTTGAGGGGGGCCACCTACGAGCAGTACTTC. Encoded protein: CASSQDLRGATYEQYF.

The chain is built from TRBV6-5 and TRBJ1-1; 7 bases fit TRBD1. This CDR3 contains 13 residues. CDR1 and CDR2 from the germline V gene are MNHEY and SVGAGI. The V segment lost 5 bases and the J segment 4 bases; nucleotides outside the gene matches: 4. CDR3 DNA sequence: TGTGCCAGCAGTAAACAGGGGAGCACTGAAGCTTTCTTT. Translated, it gives CASSKQGSTEAFF.

This rearrangement joins TRBV6-1 to TRBJ2-2, with D maybe TRBD1 (5 bases). Germline CDR1 reads MNHNS; CDR2 reads SASEGT. The germline V and J ends were trimmed by 3 bases and 3 bases, with 5 bases remaining between them. CDR3 size: 13 residues. In nucleotides, the CDR3 is TGTGCCAGCAGTGAGGGGCACACCGGGGAGCTGTTTTTT. Its protein product is CASSEGHTGELFF.

The chain joins TRBV2 to TRBJ1-1; D might be TRBD1 (6 bases). Trimming cost V 6 bases and J 3 bases, with 11 bases left between them. CDR1 is SNHLY and CDR2 is FYNNEI in the germline V gene. The CDR3 extends over 13 amino acids. CDR3 residues: CASRGQGYTEAFF. The CDR3 nucleotides read TGTGCCAGCAGAGGGCAGGGGTACACTGAAGCTTTCTTT.

J is TRBJ1-5 and V is TRBV27; 7 nucleotides agree with TRBD1. Germline assignment: CDR1 MNHEY and CDR2 SMNVEV (reference sequence). CDR3 size: 14 residues. V lost 3 bases, J lost 6 bases, and 5 bases stayed unmatched. The CDR3 protein is CASSLDRSGQPQHF. DNA of the CDR3: TGTGCCAGCAGTTTGGACAGGTCTGGTCAGCCCCAGCATTTT.

The V gene is TRBV29-1, the J gene TRBJ2-6; 8 nucleotides line up with TRBD1. CDR1 and CDR2 (germline): SQVTM, ANQGSEA. The J segment lost 2 bases and the V segment lost 5 bases, leaving 11 bases of the junction unmatched. The CDR3 consists of 17 residues. The CDR3 nucleotides are TGCAGCGTTTCAGGGGGCGAAGCTTCTCCTGGGGCCAACGTCCTGACTTTC. Its translation: CSVSGGEASPGANVLTF.

The chain employs TRBV19 and TRBJ2-3, with D perhaps matching TRBD2 (5 bases). Trimming left V 0 bases short and J 3 bases short, with 10 bases between. The CDR3 is made up of 15 amino acids. The germline CDR1 and CDR2 sequences are LNHDA and SQIVND (reference sequence). The CDR3 loop reads CASSIDGGGTDTQYF. As DNA, the CDR3 is TGTGCCAGTAGTATAGATGGAGGTGGTACAGATACGCAGTATTTT.

This chain uses TRBV19 with TRBJ1-1; no clear D gene. Germline V CDR1 and CDR2: LNHDA, SQIVND (reference sequence). V was clipped by 5 bases and J by 2 bases, with 6 bases between them. This CDR3 is built from 12 residues. Here the CDR3 reads CASSVHNTEAFF. CDR3 coding DNA: TGTGCCAGTAGTGTTCACAACACTGAAGCTTTCTTT.

The chain uses TRBV9 and TRBJ1-1; possible D gene TRBD1, 5 bases. Germline V gene data show CDR1 as SGDLS and CDR2 as YYNGEE. This CDR3 contains 15 residues. Between the trimmed V and J ends, which lost 0 bases and 1 base, there was a span of 10 bases. CDR3 bases: TGTGCCAGCAGCGTAGGAGACAGTCGGAACACTGAAGCTTTCTTT. As protein: CASSVGDSRNTEAFF.

The chain joins TRBV7-9 to TRBJ1-5; D gene unclear. The CDR3 loop spans 12 amino acids. In germline, CDR1 is SEHNR, CDR2 FQNEAQ (reference sequence). V shed 4 bases and J shed 5 bases, with 6 bases lying between them. CDR3 in amino acids: CASSSLDQPQHF. The CDR3 DNA reads TGTGCCAGCAGCTCATTGGATCAGCCCCAGCATTTT.

The rearrangement links TRBV9 to TRBJ2-3; D uncertain. V dropped 0 bases and J dropped 9 bases, with 17 bases sitting between them. The CDR3 has 15 amino acids. Per the germline V gene, CDR1 is SGDLS and CDR2 is YYNGEE. In DNA form, the CDR3 reads TGTGCCAGCAGCGTAGAAGGCAGGTGGTTAGGGACGCAGTATTTT. Translating it yields CASSVEGRWLGTQYF.

This chain uses TRBV7-9 with TRBJ2-5, with TRBD1 identical over 9 bases. The germline gives CDR1 SEHNR, CDR2 FQNEAQ (reference sequence). This CDR3 is 15 amino acids long. V dropped 5 bases and J dropped 4; count of bases not matched to a gene: 8. This CDR3 is CASSPRGQGRETQYF. The CDR3, as DNA: TGTGCCAGCAGCCCCAGGGGACAGGGACGAGAGACCCAGTACTTC.

This chain connects TRBV5-5 to TRBJ2-7; either TRBD1 or TRBD2 may fit D (5 bases each). This CDR3 has 15 residues. Germline V gene data show CDR1 as SGHKS and CDR2 as YYEKEE (reference sequence). Trimming took 2 bases from V and 0 from J, leaving 12 bases between them. CDR3 region: CASSFWDRSSYEQYF. In DNA, the CDR3 is TGTGCCAGCAGCTTTTGGGACCGATCCTCCTACGAGCAGTACTTC.